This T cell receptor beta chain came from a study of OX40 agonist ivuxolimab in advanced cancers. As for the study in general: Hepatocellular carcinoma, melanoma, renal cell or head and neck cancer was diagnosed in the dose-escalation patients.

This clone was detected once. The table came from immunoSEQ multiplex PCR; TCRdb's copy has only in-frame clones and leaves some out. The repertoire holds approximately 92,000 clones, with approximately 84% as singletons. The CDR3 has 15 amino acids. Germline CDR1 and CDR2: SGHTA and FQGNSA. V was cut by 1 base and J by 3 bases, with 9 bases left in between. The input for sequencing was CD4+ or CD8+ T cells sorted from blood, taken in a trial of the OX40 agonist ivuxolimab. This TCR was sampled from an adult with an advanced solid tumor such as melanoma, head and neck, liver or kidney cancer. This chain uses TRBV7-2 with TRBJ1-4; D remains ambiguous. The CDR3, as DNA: TGTGCCAGCAGCTTAGAGAGGGTCCCTAATGAAAAACTGTTTTTT. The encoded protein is CASSLERVPNEKLFF. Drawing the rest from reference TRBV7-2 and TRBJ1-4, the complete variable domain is GAGVSQSPSNKVTEKGKDVELRCDPISGHTALYWYRQSLGQGLEFLIYFQGNSAPDKSGLPSDRFSAERTGGSVSTLTIQRTQQEDSAVYLCASSLERVPNEKLFFGSGTQLSVL.